Given below is one T cell receptor (beta chain) in context. Which antigen it targets is not known. Base qualities are missing; no much larger clone stands one base away. The CDR3 regions of human TCRbeta chains were subjected to immunosequencing. On the authors' methods: TCRs in the repertoires were matched against a reference library of SARS-CoV-2-specific TCRs that had been generated with the MIRA antigen-specificity platform. Breadth was defined as the fraction of unique TCRs that were SARS-CoV-2-associated, and depth was defined as the fraction of total T cells that were SARS-CoV-2-associated. Each spike-specific TCR was assigned to its reactive spike region and to a CD4 or CD8 class using the MIRA data. Log10-transformed breadth and depth values were compared by one-way ANOVA with Sidak's multiple comparisons tests. This is the immuneACCESS table as TCRdb keeps it, with only in-frame sequences that have V and J called. A part of the clones is gone; compared with another copy, unresolved V genes explain less than half, and the rest is unexplained. V and J calls and clone size are as listed in that table; D and trimming were resolved from the DNA. The table for this sample lists some 140,000 clones; roughly 90% of them were counted only once. 1.9% of the sample rests with the top ten.

These data are taken from a study of T cell responses to AZD1222 COVID-19 vaccine (dated by TCRdb to about 2021). For the study in its entirety: AZD1222 recipients with second doses at about 4 weeks or about 12 weeks were pooled, because spike-specific TCR depth and breadth did not differ between schedules. Trial participants were enrolled into age subgroups of 18-55, 56-69 and 70-plus years, which contained roughly 150, 30 and 60 TCR-sequenced participants, respectively. TCR sequencing was performed for about 250 trial participants, of whom some 200 were given two doses of AZD1222 and around 25 were given two doses of MenACWY control vaccine. Here is what the overall study found, with its caveats: Only five or six AZD1222 recipients were SARS-CoV-2 seropositive at baseline, limiting conclusions about previously exposed vaccinees. Reportedly, almost half of the unique spike-specific TCRs recognized epitopes lying outside the regions that are mutated in the B.1.351 and B.1.1.7 variants. Spike-specific TCR breadth and depth rose significantly after two AZD1222 doses compared with day 0 and with MenACWY recipients. The vaccine-associated CD4 TCRs covered the entire spike protein, and the dominant responses fell in regions 160-218 and 743-854. No day 14 peak-response samples were available, so repertoires were characterized only after the peak T cell response. Participants were mostly white British and included more females than males, and it was suggested by the authors that clonal diversity may have been underestimated. In the small 56-69-year group, the increase in depth fell short of significance, most likely because of low power.

V was cut back by 7 bases and J by 1 base, leaving a gap of 26 bases between them. Based on the germline V gene (reference sequence), the CDR1 and CDR2 sequences are LNHDA and SQIVND. The CDR3 measures 19 amino acids from cysteine to phenylalanine. Of all the DNA, just the CDR3 is kept, 57 bases in frame from base 1. The time point tag for this specimen amounts to: baseline before first vaccination. The vaccinee samples were drawn from two UK trials, COV001 and COV002, one of which was a single-blind randomized controlled phase 2/3 trial testing AZD1222 (ChAdOx1 nCoV-19) in healthy adults. For TCRbeta chain sequencing, PBMC samples from trial participants were taken at day 0 and at day 28 after the second dose.

The chain is made from TRBV19 and TRBJ1-5, with a tentative D gene TRBD1 over 5 matching bases. This TCR derives from an adult in good health. This specimen consisted of peripheral blood, obtained on day 0 of AZD1222 vaccination. The sequence in DNA is TGTGCCAGTACTCCGCGGGGGGGACTGGTGGGACCAAGCAATCAGCCCCAGCATTTT. The resulting protein is CASTPRGGLVGPSNQPQHF.